This paragraph reports one TCR beta chain. The antigen is undetermined. One end of the junction fails to match germline, which may point to a read error. With 32 V and 13 J primers, multiplex PCR amplified the TCR beta CDR3. TCRdb recomputed calls from the multiplex PCR reads with MiXCR, one row per CDR3 protein. The top ten hold roughly 3.7% of the sample, which has about 9,700 distinct CDR3 sequences, 17% seen once. Bulk tumor genomic DNA constituted the template, at around 590 ng per sample. Biopsies that were spaced far apart were taken, several per primary tumor, during surgery. Curative surgery was undertaken by patients, who had untreated, newly diagnosed non-small cell lung cancer. Curative-intent surgery was being performed on the donors, who were patients newly diagnosed with non-small cell lung cancer. Germline V gene lookup returns CDR1 MGHRA and CDR2 YSYEKL. This CDR3 spans 13 amino acids.

The data were obtained in a study of immune heterogeneity within non-small cell lung tumors. The wider study: Classification of the tumors gave a handful of squamous cell carcinomas, under eleven non-squamous carcinomas and 1 not otherwise specified.

Whole-study results and caveats: Comparison across individual patients showed largely distinct high-frequency T-cell receptor beta clonotypes. Different tumor locations in one patient shared dominant CDR3 beta clonotypes yet harbored unique high-frequency clones.

The clonotype was recovered from a man aged 40-50 years with non-small cell lung cancer. The genes are TRBV4-1 and TRBJ1-1; a possible D gene is TRBD1 (6 bases). What was sequenced was lung tumor tissue. CDR3 sequence: CSSSYRGGTEAFF. The DNA of the CDR3 is TGCTCCAGCAGCTACCGAGGGGGCACTGAAGCTTTCTTT.